This is a list of T cell receptor beta chains from one sample in a study of T cell changes during pregnancy in multiple sclerosis. TCRdb's table, derived via immunoSEQ multiplex PCR, lists solely in-frame clones and lacks some. This table has some 18,000 clones, more than 75% appearing once. The sample here was CD8+ T cells from peripheral blood mononuclear cells, taken in the third trimester of pregnancy. The receptors shown here come from a female donor in good health, enrolled as a control in a pregnancy study. The CDR3 runs from the conserved cysteine through the conserved F or W. D genes are given only for firm matches. Clone size is not always given. Where it is, it says once, few, many or a class for expanded clones.

V gene	clone size	D gene	J gene	CDR3 DNA	CDR3 protein
TRBV9	-	TRBD1	TRBJ2-7	TGTGCCAGCAGCGCCGGACAGGGGACTACCTACGAGCAGTACTTC	CASSAGQGTTYEQYF
TRBV5-4	once	TRBD1	TRBJ2-1	TGTGCCAGCACCTGGACAGGGGAACACAATGAGCAGTTCTTC	CASTWTGEHNEQFF
TRBV28	-	-	TRBJ1-1	TGTGCCAGCAGTTTCGGTAATTTGAACACTGAAGCTTTCTTT	CASSFGNLNTEAFF
TRBV28	-	-	TRBJ2-7	TGTGCCAGCAGTTTACAGCGCTCCTACGAGCAGTACTTC	CASSLQRSYEQYF
TRBV18	-	TRBD1	TRBJ1-6	TGTGCCAGCTCAACCCGAGGGACAGGGAGGAATTCACCCCTCCACTTT	CASSTRGTGRNSPLHF
TRBV6-4	-	TRBD1	TRBJ2-6	TGTGCCAGCAGTGGGACAGGGTCCTCTGGGGCCAACGTCCTGACTTTC	CASSGTGSSGANVLTF
TRBV10-2	-	-	TRBJ2-1	TGCGCCAGCAGTGCTAACGCTTTCCTAGAGCAGTTCTTC	CASSANAFLEQFF
TRBV7-7	-	-	TRBJ2-1	TGTGCCAGCAGCCTAGGGGGGGGGCAGACTGAGCAGTTCTTC	CASSLGGGQTEQFF
TRBV29-1	-	-	TRBJ2-1	TGCAGCGTTGAAGGTTGGGGGGAAACCTACAATGAGCAGTTCTTC	CSVEGWGETYNEQFF
TRBV28	few	-	TRBJ2-2	TGTGCCAGCAGTTTAGGGGGCTCGGACACCGGGGAGCTGTTTTTT	CASSLGGSDTGELFF
TRBV2	-	TRBD2	TRBJ2-4	TGTGCCAGCAATCCCCTAGCGGGGGGGCCCTCGAACATTCAGTACTTC	CASNPLAGGPSNIQYF
TRBV27	-	-	TRBJ2-1	TGTGCCAGCAGTTTATTGGTCCGGGTTGGCTCCTACAATGAGCAGTTCTTC	CASSLLVRVGSYNEQFF
TRBV7-8	-	-	TRBJ2-7	TGTGCCAGCAGCTTAGTACAGGGCGAGCAGTACTTC	CASSLVQGEQYF
TRBV4-3	-	TRBD1	TRBJ1-5	TGCGCCAGCAGCCAACATCGAACAGGGGGCTGGGAAAAGTATAGCAATCAGCCCCAGCATTTT	CASSQHRTGGWEKYSNQPQHF
TRBV5-1	-	TRBD1	TRBJ1-4	TGCGCCAGCAGCCCCGGGACAGGTGATGAAAAACTGTTTTTT	CASSPGTGDEKLFF
TRBV29-1	-	TRBD2	TRBJ2-2	TGCAGCGTTGAAGGGGGAAGCGGGGGGGACACCGGGGAGCTGTTTTTT	CSVEGGSGGDTGELFF